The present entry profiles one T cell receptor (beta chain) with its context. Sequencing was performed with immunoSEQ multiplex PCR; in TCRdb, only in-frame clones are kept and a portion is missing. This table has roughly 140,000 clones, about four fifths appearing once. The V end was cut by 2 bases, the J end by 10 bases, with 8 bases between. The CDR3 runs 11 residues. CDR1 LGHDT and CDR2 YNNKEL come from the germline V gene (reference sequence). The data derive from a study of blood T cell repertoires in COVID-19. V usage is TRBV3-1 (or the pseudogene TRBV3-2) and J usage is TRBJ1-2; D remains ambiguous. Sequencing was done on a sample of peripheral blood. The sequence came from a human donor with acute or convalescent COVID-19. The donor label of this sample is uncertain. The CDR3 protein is CASSQSQDYTF. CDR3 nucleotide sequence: TGTGCCAGCAGCCAATCACAAGACTACACCTTC.